Below, one TCR beta chain is given with its context. Antigen specificity is unknown. This sample stems from a study of T cell repertoires in cytomegalovirus infection. Study-wide context: Through public TCR beta signatures, both CMV infection and matching HLA type were indicated. The study's findings and limits: Identification of carriers of CMV plus the relevant HLA was performed using cumulative public TCR beta family frequency. Clonotype analysis showed dominance of the ex vivo response by HLA-C-restricted CMV-specific TCR beta clonotypes.

Using its own MiXCR run on the reads, TCRdb lists one record per CDR3 protein. Of around 71,000 distinct CDR3 sequences in the sample, approximately 20% were seen once. The origin of this receptor is a human donor in good health (CMV status not recorded). Some clones in this sample may be carry-over from other donors' samples. The sample in question was CD8+ T cells from cultured PBMCs, obtained from culture after CMV antigen stimulation.

Written as DNA, the CDR3 is TGTGCCAGCGTTAAGCGTGGGACCGCGTCCTACAATGAGCAGTTCTTC. This translates into CASVKRGTASYNEQFF. The chain recombines TRBV7-2 with TRBJ2-1, with D perhaps being TRBD1 or TRBD2 (5 bases each). CDR1 and CDR2 from the germline V gene are SGHTA and FQGNSA. This CDR3 is 16 amino acids long. V dropped 8 bases and J dropped 1 base, with 18 bases sitting between them.